These 4 T cell receptor beta chains share one sample of origin, sequenced in a study of shared clonotypes between healthy human individuals. Libraries were prepared by immunoSEQ multiplex PCR; TCRdb keeps only in-frame clonotypes and omits some of them. The data hold about 520,000 clones, with approximately 94% observed a single time. Sequenced: naive CD4+ T cells sorted from blood. This sample's subset: CD45RA+ positively selected. The receptors stem from a woman in her thirties in good health.

V and J are TRBV6-1 and TRBJ1-2; 7 bases map to TRBD1. CDR3 length: 15 amino acids. Trimming took 1 base from V and 3 from J; bases not matched to a gene: 5. Germline lookup yields CDR1 MNHNS and CDR2 SASEGT. For the CDR3, the DNA is TGTGCCAGCAGTGAAGACGAGGGGGCTGACTATGGCTACACCTTC. It translates to CASSEDEGADYGYTF.

The rearrangement uses TRBV7-6 and TRBJ2-6; D call uncertain. This CDR3 has 14 residues. Trimming shortened V by 3 bases and J by 2 bases, and 5 bases separated the two germline ends. Germline V CDR1 and CDR2: SGHVS, FNYEAQ. As DNA, the CDR3 is TGTGCCAGCAGCTTCGGTACTGGGGCCAACGTCCTGACTTTC. It codes for CASSFGTGANVLTF.

CDR3 in amino acids: CASSLGPLNQPQHF. CDR3 sequence (DNA): TGTGCCAGCAGCTTGGGGCCCCTCAATCAGCCCCAGCATTTT. This rearrangement joins TRBV5-6 to TRBJ1-5; D not certain. CDR3 length: 14 residues. V was clipped by 0 bases and J by 3 bases, with 7 bases between them. Germline V gives CDR1 SGHDT, CDR2 YYEEEE.

The chain joins TRBV19 to TRBJ2-1, with TRBD2 identical over 8 bases. The germline V gene has CDR1 LNHDA and CDR2 SQIVND (reference sequence). The CDR3 length is 18 residues. J was trimmed by 3 bases and V by 3 bases; bases with no gene match: 13. Here the CDR3 DNA reads TGTGCCAGTAGTATGTTTGCGGGAGGCCTAATTAGCTACAATGAGCAGTTCTTC. Its translation is CASSMFAGGLISYNEQFF.